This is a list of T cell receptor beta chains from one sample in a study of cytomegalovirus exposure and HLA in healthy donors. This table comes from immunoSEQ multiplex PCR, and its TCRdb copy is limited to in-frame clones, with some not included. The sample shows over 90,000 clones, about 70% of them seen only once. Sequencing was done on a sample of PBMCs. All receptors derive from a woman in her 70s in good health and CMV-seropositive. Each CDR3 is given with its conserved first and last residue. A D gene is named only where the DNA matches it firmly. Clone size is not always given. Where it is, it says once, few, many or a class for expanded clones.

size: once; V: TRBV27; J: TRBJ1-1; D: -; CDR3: CASSFGQATEAFF; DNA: TGTGCCAGCAGTTTTGGGCAGGCCACTGAAGCTTTCTTT
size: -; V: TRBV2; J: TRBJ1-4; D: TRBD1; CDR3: CASSEAGQRGGFATNEKLFF; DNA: TGTGCCAGCAGTGAAGCGGGACAGAGAGGGGGATTTGCAACTAATGAAAAACTGTTTTTT
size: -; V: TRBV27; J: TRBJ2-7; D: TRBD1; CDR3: CASSDGTGAGEQYF; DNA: TGTGCCAGCTCGGACGGGACAGGGGCCGGCGAGCAGTACTTC
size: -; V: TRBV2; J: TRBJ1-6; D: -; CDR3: CASSSVDINNSPLHF; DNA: TGTGCCAGCAGTTCCGTGGACATCAATAATTCACCCCTCCACTTT
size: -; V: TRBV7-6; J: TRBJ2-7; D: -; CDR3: CASSLAVLDYEQYF; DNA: TGTGCCAGCAGCTTAGCGGTCCTAGACTACGAGCAGTACTTC
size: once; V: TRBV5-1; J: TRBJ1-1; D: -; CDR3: CASSREGGTEAFF; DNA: TGCGCCAGCAGCAGAGAGGGGGGGACTGAAGCTTTCTTT
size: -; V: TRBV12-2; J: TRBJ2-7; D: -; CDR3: CASHKRATLRGDREEQYF; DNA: TGTGCAAGTCACAAGAGGGCGACTTTACGCGGTGATCGGGAGGAGCAGTACTTC
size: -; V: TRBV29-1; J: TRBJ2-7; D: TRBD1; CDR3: CSARPTGTPYEQYF; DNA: TGCAGCGCCCGCCCGACAGGGACACCCTACGAGCAGTACTTC
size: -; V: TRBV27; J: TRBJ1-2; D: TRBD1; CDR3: CASRRQGGLDGYTF; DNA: TGTGCCAGCAGACGACAGGGAGGCTTAGATGGCTACACCTTC
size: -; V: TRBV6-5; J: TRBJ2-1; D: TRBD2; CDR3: CASWAGLRANEQFF; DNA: TGTGCCAGTTGGGCGGGACTACGGGCCAATGAGCAGTTCTTC
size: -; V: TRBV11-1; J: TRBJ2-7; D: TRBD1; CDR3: CASSLKYPGTGPYEQYF; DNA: TGTGCCAGCAGCTTAAAGTACCCGGGGACAGGGCCCTACGAGCAGTACTTC
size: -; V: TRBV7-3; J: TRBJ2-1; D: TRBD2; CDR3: CASSSGTKSNEQFF; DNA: TGTGCCAGCAGCTCCGGGACTAAGTCTAATGAGCAGTTCTTC
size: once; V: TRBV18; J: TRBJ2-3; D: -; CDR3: CASSPGARSTDTQYF; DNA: TGTGCCAGCTCACCAGGGGCCCGAAGCACGGATACGCAGTATTTT
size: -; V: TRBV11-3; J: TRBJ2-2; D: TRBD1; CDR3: CASSVQGAGELFF; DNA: TGTGCCAGCAGCGTCCAGGGGGCCGGGGAGCTGTTTTTT
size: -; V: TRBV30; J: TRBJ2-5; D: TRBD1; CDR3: CAWGTGGRETQYF; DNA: TGTGCCTGGGGGACAGGGGGCCGAGAGACCCAGTACTTC
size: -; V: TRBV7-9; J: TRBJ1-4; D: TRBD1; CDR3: CSSSLQPGQGGKLFF; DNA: TGTTCCAGCAGCTTGCAGCCGGGACAGGGAGGGAAACTGTTTTTT
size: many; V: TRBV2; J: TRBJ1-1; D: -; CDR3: CASSERGVEAFF; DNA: TGTGCCAGCAGTGAACGGGGGGTTGAAGCTTTCTTT
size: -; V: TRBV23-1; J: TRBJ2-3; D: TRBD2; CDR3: CASISLAGGADTQYF; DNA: TGCGCCAGCATCAGTCTAGCGGGGGGGGCAGATACGCAGTATTTT
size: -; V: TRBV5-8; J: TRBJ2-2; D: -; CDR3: CASSLLENTGELFF; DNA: TGTGCCAGCAGCTTGCTAGAGAACACCGGGGAGCTGTTTTTT
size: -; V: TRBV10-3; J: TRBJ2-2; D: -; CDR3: CAIREQGRGGELFF; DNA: TGTGCCATCAGAGAACAGGGTCGGGGCGGGGAGCTGTTTTTT
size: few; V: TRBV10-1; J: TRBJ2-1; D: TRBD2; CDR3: CASSPSGSYNEQFF; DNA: TGCGCCAGCAGTCCTAGCGGGAGTTATAATGAGCAGTTCTTC
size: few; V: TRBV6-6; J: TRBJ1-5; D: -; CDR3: CASKAGQGSNQPQHF; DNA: TGTGCCAGCAAAGCTGGGCAGGGAAGCAATCAGCCCCAGCATTTT
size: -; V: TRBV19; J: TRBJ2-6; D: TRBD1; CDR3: CASSMGQGVGANVLTF; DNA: TGTGCCAGTAGTATGGGACAGGGGGTCGGGGCCAACGTCCTGACTTTC
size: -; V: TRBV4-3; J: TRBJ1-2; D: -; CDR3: CASSQEAAGDGYTF; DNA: TGCGCCAGCAGCCAAGAAGCGGCAGGGGATGGCTACACCTTC
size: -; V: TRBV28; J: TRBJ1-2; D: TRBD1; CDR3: CASRTTGGYGYTF; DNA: TGTGCCAGCAGAACCACAGGGGGCTATGGCTACACCTTC
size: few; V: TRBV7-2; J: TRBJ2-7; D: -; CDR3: CASSPSSYEQYF; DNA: TGTGCCAGCAGCCCGAGCTCCTACGAGCAGTACTTC
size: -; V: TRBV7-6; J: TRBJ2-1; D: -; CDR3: CASSLALQGPYNEQFF; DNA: TGTGCCAGCAGCTTAGCGCTCCAGGGCCCCTACAATGAGCAGTTCTTC
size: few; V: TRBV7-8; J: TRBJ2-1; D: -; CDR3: CASSLRDSSHNEQFF; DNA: TGTGCCAGCAGCTTACGGGACTCAAGCCACAATGAGCAGTTCTTC
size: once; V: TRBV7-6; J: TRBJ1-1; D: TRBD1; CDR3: CASSLAQGGTEAFF; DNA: TGTGCCAGCAGCTTAGCTCAGGGGGGCACTGAAGCTTTCTTT
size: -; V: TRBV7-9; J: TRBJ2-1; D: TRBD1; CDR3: CASSLGQGVGKGFF; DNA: TGTGCCAGCAGCTTAGGGCAGGGGGTGGGCAAGGGGTTCTTC
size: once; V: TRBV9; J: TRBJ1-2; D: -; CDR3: CASSPLGANYGYTF; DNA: TGTGCCAGCAGCCCTCTAGGGGCTAACTATGGCTACACCTTC
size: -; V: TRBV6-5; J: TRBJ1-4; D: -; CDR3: CATGVTGTNEKLFF; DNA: TGTGCTACCGGTGTAACAGGGACTAATGAAAAACTGTTTTTT
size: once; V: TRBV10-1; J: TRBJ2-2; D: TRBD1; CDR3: CASSRDRVTGELFF; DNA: TGCGCCAGCAGTCGGGACAGGGTGACCGGGGAGCTGTTTTTT